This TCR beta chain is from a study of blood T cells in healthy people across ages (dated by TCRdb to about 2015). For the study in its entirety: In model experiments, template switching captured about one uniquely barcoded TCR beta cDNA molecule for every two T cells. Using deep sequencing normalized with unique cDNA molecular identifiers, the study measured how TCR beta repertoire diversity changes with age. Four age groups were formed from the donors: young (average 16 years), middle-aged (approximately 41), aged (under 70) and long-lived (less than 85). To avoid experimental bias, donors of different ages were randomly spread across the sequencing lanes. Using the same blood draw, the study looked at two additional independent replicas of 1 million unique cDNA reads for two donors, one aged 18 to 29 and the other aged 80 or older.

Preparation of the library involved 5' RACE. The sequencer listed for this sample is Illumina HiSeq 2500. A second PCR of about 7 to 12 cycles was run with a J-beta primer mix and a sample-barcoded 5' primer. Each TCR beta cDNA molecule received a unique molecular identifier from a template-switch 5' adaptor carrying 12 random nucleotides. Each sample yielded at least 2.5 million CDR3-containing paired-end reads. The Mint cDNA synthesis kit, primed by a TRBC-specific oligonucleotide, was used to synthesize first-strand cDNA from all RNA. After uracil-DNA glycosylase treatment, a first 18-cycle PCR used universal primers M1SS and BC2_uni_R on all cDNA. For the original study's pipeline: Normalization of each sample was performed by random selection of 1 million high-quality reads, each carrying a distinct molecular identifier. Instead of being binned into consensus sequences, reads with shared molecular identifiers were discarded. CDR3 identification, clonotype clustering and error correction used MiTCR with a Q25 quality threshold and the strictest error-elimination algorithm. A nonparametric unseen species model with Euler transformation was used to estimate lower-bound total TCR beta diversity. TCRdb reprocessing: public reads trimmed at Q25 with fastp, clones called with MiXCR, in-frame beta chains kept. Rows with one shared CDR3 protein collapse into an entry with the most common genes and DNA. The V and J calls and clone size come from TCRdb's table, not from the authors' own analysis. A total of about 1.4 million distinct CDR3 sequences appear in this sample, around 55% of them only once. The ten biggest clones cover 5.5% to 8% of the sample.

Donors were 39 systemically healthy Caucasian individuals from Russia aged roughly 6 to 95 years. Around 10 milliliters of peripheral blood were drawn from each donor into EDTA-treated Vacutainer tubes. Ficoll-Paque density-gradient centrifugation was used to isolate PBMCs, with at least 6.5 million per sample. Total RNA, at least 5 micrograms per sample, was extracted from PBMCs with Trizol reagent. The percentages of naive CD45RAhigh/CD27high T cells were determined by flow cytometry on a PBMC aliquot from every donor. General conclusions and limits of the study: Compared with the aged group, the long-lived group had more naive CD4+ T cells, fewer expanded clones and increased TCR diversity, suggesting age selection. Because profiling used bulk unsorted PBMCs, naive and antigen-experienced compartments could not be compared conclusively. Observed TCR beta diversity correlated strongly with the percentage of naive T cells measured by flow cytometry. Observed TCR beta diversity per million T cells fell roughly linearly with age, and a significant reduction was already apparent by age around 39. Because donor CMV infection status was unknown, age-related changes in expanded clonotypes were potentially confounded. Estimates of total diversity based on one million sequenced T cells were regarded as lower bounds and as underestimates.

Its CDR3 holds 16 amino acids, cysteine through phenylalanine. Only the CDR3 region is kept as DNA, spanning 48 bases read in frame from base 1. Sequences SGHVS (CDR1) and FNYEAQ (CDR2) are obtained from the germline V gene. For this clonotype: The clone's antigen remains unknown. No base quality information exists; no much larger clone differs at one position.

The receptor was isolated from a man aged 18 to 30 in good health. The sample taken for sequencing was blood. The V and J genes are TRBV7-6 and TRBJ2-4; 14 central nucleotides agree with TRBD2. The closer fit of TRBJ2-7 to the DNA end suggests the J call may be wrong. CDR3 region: CASSGGLAGEEYEQYF. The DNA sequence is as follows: TGTGCCAGCAGCGGGGGACTAGCGGGAGAGGAATACGAGCAGTACTTC.